The 20 T cell receptor beta chains listed next were all sequenced from one sample in a study of blood T cell repertoires in COVID-19 (dated by TCRdb to about 2020). The library was made by the immunoSEQ multiplex PCR assay. The table was pulled from immuneACCESS by TCRdb, which kept in-frame rearrangements only. Such tables lose some clones; where checked, under half of the loss comes from unresolved V genes, and the rest has no known cause. Within this sample are some 200,000 clones, with over 60% of them counted one time only. 26% of the sample is taken by the ten largest. The sample taken for sequencing was peripheral blood. The receptors stem from a woman aged 70-85 years with acute or convalescent COVID-19.

This clone was counted only a few times. The chain couples TRBV19 to TRBJ2-7; D unresolved. Trimming removed 3 bases at V and 3 bases at J, with 15 bases between. CDR3 length: 15 amino acids. Germline V lookup: CDR1 LNHDA, CDR2 SQIVND (reference sequence). The CDR3: CASSIEKRTDYEQYF. CDR3 sequence (DNA): TGTGCCAGTAGTATCGAGAAGCGAACTGACTACGAGCAGTACTTC.

The V and J genes are TRBV6-5 and TRBJ1-5; the D gene is possibly TRBD1 (5 bases). Germline-derived CDR1 and CDR2 are MNHEY and SVGAGI. Trimming left V 7 bases short and J 5 bases short, with 9 bases between. This CDR3 region has 12 residues. This chain's CDR3 is CASTGGDQPQHF. Here the CDR3 DNA reads TGTGCCAGCACTGGGGGGGATCAGCCCCAGCATTTT.

V gene TRBV2 combines with J gene TRBJ2-5; 7 bases agree with TRBD1. Germline assignment: CDR1 SNHLY and CDR2 FYNNEI. The CDR3 contains 17 residues. V shed 7 bases, J shed 5 bases, and the junction held 19 bases outside the gene matches. The DNA of the CDR3 is TGTGCCAGCACTTCGGTCGGCAAACAGGGGATCGGGGAGACCCAGTACTTC. Translating it yields CASTSVGKQGIGETQYF.

The genes are TRBV11-2 and TRBJ2-2; a weak D match, TRBD2 (5 bases). The CDR3 length is 16 residues. Trimming removed 4 bases at V and 5 bases at J, with 17 bases between. Germline CDR1 is SGHAT and CDR2 is FQNNGV. The CDR3 DNA follows: TGTGCCAGCAGCTGGAGCTACCGGGGTACGACCGGGGAGCTGTTTTTT. This encodes CASSWSYRGTTGELFF.

The chain is built from TRBV18 and TRBJ1-3; tentative D call: TRBD1 (5 bases). Germline V gene data show CDR1 as KGHSH and CDR2 as LQKENI. The CDR3 loop spans 14 amino acids. With 2 bases removed from V and 4 bases from J, the gap between germline ends came to 9 bases. CDR3 in DNA: TGTGCCAGCTCACCAACAGGTCCCGGAAACACCATATATTTT. Translated, it gives CASSPTGPGNTIYF.

The chain joins TRBV28 to TRBJ1-4, with 8 bases identical to TRBD1. Germline V gives CDR1 MDHEN, CDR2 SYDVKM. V lost 5 bases, J lost 8 bases, and 10 bases stayed unmatched. The CDR3 is made up of 15 amino acids. In DNA, the CDR3 is TGTGCCAGCAGTACCCGGACAGGGCAGGGAGAAAAACTGTTTTTT. Amino acids: CASSTRTGQGEKLFF.

This rearrangement joins TRBV7-2 to TRBJ1-2, with TRBD1 as a possible D gene (5 bases). The CDR3 contains 13 residues. In germline, CDR1 is SGHTA, CDR2 FQGNSA. Trimming removed 2 bases at V and 6 bases at J, with 10 bases between. The CDR3 loop is CASSLQGLDGYTF. The CDR3 DNA is TGTGCCAGCAGCTTACAGGGTCTTGATGGCTACACCTTC.

This clone came up a few times. The chain employs TRBV4-1 and TRBJ2-1; 8 bases match TRBD2. Germline V gene data show CDR1 as MGHRA and CDR2 as YSYEKL. The CDR3 has 16 residues. Trimming removed 0 bases from V and 8 bases from J; junction bases left unmatched: 9. The chain's CDR3 is CASSQDPSGSVYEQFF. Written as DNA, the CDR3 is TGCGCCAGCAGCCAAGATCCGAGCGGGAGTGTATATGAGCAGTTCTTC.

J is TRBJ1-1 and V is TRBV6-5; the D gene is possibly TRBD1 (6 bases). In germline, CDR1 is MNHEY, CDR2 SVGAGI. There are 15 residues in the CDR3. V gave up 8 bases and J gave up 6 bases, with 22 bases separating them. CDR3 sequence (DNA): TGTGCCAGCGATAAACAGTTTCAGGGGAGGGCTGAAGCTTTCTTT. Translated, it gives CASDKQFQGRAEAFF.

The CDR3: CASSLGGSGISYEQYF. In nucleotides, the CDR3 is TGCGCCAGCAGCTTGGGTGGTAGCGGGATCTCCTACGAGCAGTACTTC. This sequence joins TRBV5-1 and TRBJ2-7, with 8 bases that match TRBD2. The ends lost 0 bases at V and 0 bases at J; junction bases unmatched: 5. The CDR3 runs to 16 residues. Germline V gene data show CDR1 as SGHRS and CDR2 as YFSETQ.

The CDR3 nucleotides are TGTGCCAGCTCCCCCTCACGGGGCGGGAGAGGTAACCACGAGCAGTACTTC. This gives the protein CASSPSRGGRGNHEQYF. The chain combines TRBV18 with TRBJ2-7, with 7 bases aligning to TRBD2. This CDR3 has 17 amino acids. CDR1 KGHSH and CDR2 LQKENI come from the germline V gene. V dropped 6 bases and J dropped 5; count of bases not matched to a gene: 19.

The gene calls are TRBV11-1 and TRBJ2-2, with D perhaps matching TRBD1 (5 bases). Germline assignment: CDR1 SGHAT and CDR2 FQDESV (reference sequence). This CDR3 contains 15 residues. Trimming removed 5 bases at V and 5 bases at J, with 15 bases between. CDR3 loop: CASSPKGAGTGELFF. CDR3 in DNA: TGTGCCAGCAGCCCAAAAGGGGCAGGGACCGGGGAGCTGTTTTTT.

This clone was detected only a few times. The chain carries TRBV7-9 and TRBJ2-5, with TRBD2 matching over 9 bases. V shed 5 bases and J 5 bases; nucleotides not matched to a gene: 9. Germline V lookup: CDR1 SEHNR, CDR2 FQNEAQ (reference sequence). The CDR3 runs 15 residues. CDR3: CASSATSGLSETQYF. The DNA for the CDR3 is TGTGCCAGCAGCGCCACTAGCGGGCTGTCGGAGACCCAGTACTTC.

The chain carries TRBV5-1 and TRBJ2-2; 9 nucleotides agree with TRBD2. The CDR3 spans 15 residues. V dropped 4 bases and J dropped 3; count of bases not matched to a gene: 4. From germline, CDR1 is SGHRS and CDR2 YFSETQ. CDR3 nucleotides: TGCGCCAGCAGCGTCACTAGCGGGTACACCGGGGAGCTGTTTTTT. This codes for CASSVTSGYTGELFF.

The J gene is TRBJ2-7, the V gene TRBV7-9; 8 bases map to TRBD2. The V gene end was trimmed by 2 bases and the J gene end by 7 bases; junction bases not matched to a gene: 13. Germline values: CDR1 SEHNR, CDR2 FQNEAQ (reference sequence). The CDR3 loop spans 16 amino acids. The CDR3 reads CASSLMGSSGLGEQYF. The CDR3 nucleotides read TGTGCCAGCAGCTTAATGGGGTCTAGCGGGCTTGGGGAGCAGTACTTC.

The chain combines TRBV24-1 with TRBJ2-1; TRBD2 matches 7 bases. Unmatched junction bases numbered 7, after V lost 9 bases and J lost 9 bases. Germline V lookup: CDR1 KGHDR, CDR2 SFDVKD. This CDR3 has 12 residues. CDR3 in amino acids: CATRGGGSEQFF. The CDR3 DNA reads as TGTGCCACCCGGGGAGGCGGGAGTGAGCAGTTCTTC.

A single count supports this clone. V gene TRBV11-3 combines with J gene TRBJ1-3; TRBD1 matches 7 bases. V lost 0 bases to trimming and J lost 4 bases; unmatched junction nucleotides: 12. CDR1 SGHNT and CDR2 YENEEA come from the germline V gene. This CDR3 spans 18 amino acids. The CDR3 DNA is TGTGCCAGCAGCTTAGACGGAGACGCAGGGGGGCGGGGAAACACCATATATTTT. This translates into CASSLDGDAGGRGNTIYF.

V gene TRBV11-2 combines with J gene TRBJ2-5; no reliable D call. Germline CDR1 reads SGHAT; CDR2 reads FQNNGV. The V and J ends lost 5 bases and 5 bases respectively, with 21 bases between them. The CDR3 runs to 16 residues. CDR3 amino acids: CASSPSRRRREETQYF. In DNA form, the CDR3 reads TGTGCCAGCAGCCCCAGCCGGAGACGGAGAGAGGAGACCCAGTACTTC. Supplemented by reference TRBV11-2 and TRBJ2-5, the full variable domain reads EAGVAQSPRYKIIEKRQSVAFWCNPISGHATLYWYQQILGQGPKLLIQFQNNGVVDDSQLPKDRFSAERLKGVDSTLKIQPAKLEDSAVYLCASSPSRRRREETQYFGPGTRLLVL.

The chain combines TRBV4-2 with TRBJ1-4, with TRBD1 matching 9 bases. The V segment lost 1 base and the J segment 6 bases; nucleotides outside the gene matches: 9. The germline gives CDR1 LGHNA, CDR2 YNFKEQ. The CDR3 length is 17 residues. The chain's CDR3 is CASSQAGYRGQDEKLFF. In DNA, the CDR3 is TGTGCCAGCAGCCAAGCGGGCTACAGGGGGCAGGATGAAAAACTGTTTTTT.

The V and J genes are TRBV18 and TRBJ2-2, with 7 bases matching TRBD1. Per the germline V gene, CDR1 is KGHSH and CDR2 is LQKENI. The CDR3 extends over 15 amino acids. The J segment lost 8 bases and the V segment lost 10 bases, leaving 16 bases of the junction unmatched. The CDR3 region is CAISEVGGATGELFF. The CDR3 coding sequence is TGTGCCATCAGCGAAGTAGGGGGCGCAACAGGGGAGCTGTTTTTT.